These 21 T cell receptor beta chains came from one sample sequenced in a study of blood T cell repertoires in COVID-19. Repertoires were generated with immunoSEQ multiplex PCR, while TCRdb's copy carries only in-frame clones and drops some. The profile shows fewer than 300,000 clones, around 89% of them singletons. The sample consisted of PBMCs or T cells enriched from blood (not recorded which). The source of these receptors is a woman in her thirties or forties with acute COVID-19.

V usage is TRBV6-2 or TRBV6-3 and J usage is TRBJ1-1; D is undetermined. Trimming removed 4 bases at V and 11 bases at J, with 14 bases between. From germline, CDR1 is MNHEY and CDR2 SVGEGT. The CDR3 covers 12 residues. CDR3 residues: CASSSSRTEAFF. DNA for the CDR3: TGTGCCAGCAGTTCATCTAGAACGGAGGCTTTCTTT.

This clone has just one count. This chain links TRBV7-8 with TRBJ1-5, with D unclear. The CDR3 runs 14 residues. V lost 5 bases to trimming and J lost 5 bases, with 13 bases between them. Germline CDR1 SGHVS, CDR2 FQNEAQ. In nucleotides, the CDR3 is TGTGCCAGCAGCCCCCGGCGGGTCCATCAGCCCCAGCATTTT. Protein: CASSPRRVHQPQHF.

This sequence joins TRBV6-5 and TRBJ1-2, with 7 bases aligning to TRBD1. V was pared by 5 bases and J by 7 bases, with 10 bases of the junction left unmatched. Germline V lookup: CDR1 MNHEY, CDR2 SVGAGI. The CDR3 is made up of 14 amino acids. The DNA for the CDR3 is TGTGCCAGCAGTACAGGGGAAGGCATGGGTGGCTACACCTTC. This encodes CASSTGEGMGGYTF.

There are a few counts of this clone. The chain joins TRBV19 to TRBJ2-2; 11 bases match TRBD1. The J segment lost 3 bases and the V segment lost 5 bases, leaving 2 bases of the junction unmatched. The CDR3 consists of 15 residues. Germline V CDR1 and CDR2: LNHDA, SQIVND (reference sequence). This CDR3 is CASSGQGAYTGELFF. The CDR3 bases are TGTGCCAGTAGTGGACAGGGGGCTTACACCGGGGAGCTGTTTTTT. Complete variable domain (other parts from reference TRBV19 and TRBJ2-2): DGGITQSPKYLFRKEGQNVTLSCEQNLNHDAMYWYRQDPGQGLRLIYYSQIVNDFQKGDIAEGYSVSREKKESFPLTVTSAQKNPTAFYLCASSGQGAYTGELFFGEGSRLTVL.

The chain carries TRBV30 and TRBJ2-3, with unresolved D. Between the trimmed V and J ends, which lost 4 bases and 5 bases, there was a span of 7 bases. Germline V gene lookup returns CDR1 GTSNPN and CDR2 SVGIG (reference sequence). This CDR3 has 11 amino acids. The CDR3 nucleotides read TGTGCCTGGACTCGAGTAGATACGCAGTATTTT. It yields the protein CAWTRVDTQYF.

V and J are TRBV30 and TRBJ2-1; 10 positions agree with TRBD2. V shed 6 bases, J shed 0 bases, and the junction held 8 bases outside the gene matches. The CDR3 length is 16 residues. Germline assignment: CDR1 GTSNPN and CDR2 SVGIG (reference sequence). In DNA form, the CDR3 reads TGTGCCTGTTCCAGCGGGAGGGGCCACTCCTACAATGAGCAGTTCTTC. It codes for CACSSGRGHSYNEQFF.

This sequence joins TRBV27 and TRBJ1-2; tentatively, D is TRBD1 (5 bases). Trimming shortened V by 5 bases and J by 4 bases, and 11 bases separated the two germline ends. This CDR3 is built from 13 residues. Germline V gene lookup returns CDR1 MNHEY and CDR2 SMNVEV (reference sequence). The CDR3 sequence: CASSASRGYGYTF. CDR3 coding DNA: TGTGCCAGCAGTGCAAGTAGGGGCTATGGCTACACCTTC.

This clone was counted a few times. CDR3 sequence reads: CAWSADRGTEAFF. The DNA of the CDR3 is TGTGCCTGGAGTGCGGACAGGGGCACTGAAGCTTTCTTT. This chain joins TRBV30 and TRBJ1-1; 9 bases line up with TRBD1. V gave up 1 base and J gave up 4 bases; unmatched junction bases: 1. The V gene's germline CDR1 is GTSNPN and CDR2 SVGIG (reference sequence). The CDR3 sequence is 13 residues long.

The chain joins TRBV2 to TRBJ2-2; tentatively, D is TRBD1 (5 bases). The germline CDR1 and CDR2 sequences are SNHLY and FYNNEI. Trimming left V 6 bases short and J 5 bases short, with 13 bases between. This CDR3 spans 14 amino acids. CDR3 region: CASSGPGKTGELFF. DNA of the CDR3: TGTGCCAGCAGCGGGCCAGGGAAAACCGGGGAGCTGTTTTTT.

This chain uses TRBV4-1 with TRBJ2-4; 9 nucleotides line up with TRBD1. The CDR3 is 16 residues long. With 2 bases clipped from V and 3 bases from J, the junction kept 5 bases outside the gene matches. Germline V lookup: CDR1 MGHRA, CDR2 YSYEKL. In nucleotides, the CDR3 is TGCGCCAGCAGCCAACCGGGACAGGGAAGCAAAAACATTCAGTACTTC. Its protein is CASSQPGQGSKNIQYF.

This chain connects TRBV7-2 to TRBJ1-5; D is perhaps TRBD1 (5 bases). In germline, CDR1 is SGHTA, CDR2 FQGNSA. The CDR3 is 17 amino acids. V was cut by 2 bases and J by 1 base, with 15 bases left in between. CDR3: CASSLSGGGWSNQPQHF. Written as DNA, the CDR3 is TGTGCCAGCAGCTTATCGGGGGGGGGATGGAGCAATCAGCCCCAGCATTTT. The variable domain in full, with the rest retrieved from reference TRBV7-2 and TRBJ1-5, is GAGVSQSPSNKVTEKGKDVELRCDPISGHTALYWYRQSLGQGLEFLIYFQGNSAPDKSGLPSDRFSAERTGGSVSTLTIQRTQQEDSAVYLCASSLSGGGWSNQPQHFGDGTRLSIL.

The chain has TRBV28 and TRBJ2-7, with TRBD1 matching 7 bases. CDR1 and CDR2 from the germline V gene are MDHEN and SYDVKM. V lost 5 bases, J lost 7 bases, and 2 bases stayed unmatched. The CDR3 is 11 residues long. CDR3 protein: CASSDREEQYF. CDR3 nucleotide sequence: TGTGCCAGCAGTGACAGGGAAGAGCAGTACTTC.

This clone appeared once. The chain recombines TRBV27 with TRBJ1-1; 7 positions match TRBD1. The V gene end was trimmed by 5 bases and the J gene end by 2 bases; junction bases not matched to a gene: 5. Germline V CDR1 and CDR2: MNHEY, SMNVEV (reference sequence). CDR3 length: 14 amino acids. The CDR3 here is CASSLRDSNTEAFF. CDR3 nucleotides: TGTGCCAGCAGTCTCCGGGACAGCAACACTGAAGCTTTCTTT.

The CDR3 region is CAISEQTGQGNYGYTF. The DNA for the CDR3 is TGTGCCATCAGTGAGCAAACAGGACAGGGGAACTATGGCTACACCTTC. J is TRBJ1-2 and V is TRBV10-3; 9 bases fit TRBD1. Germline values: CDR1 ENHRY, CDR2 SYGVKD. The CDR3 is 16 residues long. Trimming took 2 bases from V and 2 from J; bases not matched to a gene: 6.

The V and J genes are TRBV3-1 (or the pseudogene TRBV3-2) and TRBJ2-5; TRBD2 matches at 7 bases. The CDR3 length is 15 residues. CDR1 and CDR2 from the germline V gene are LGHDT and YNNKEL (reference sequence). V dropped 4 bases and J dropped 6; count of bases not matched to a gene: 11. The chain's CDR3 is CASSLIAVGGKTQYF. The CDR3, as DNA: TGTGCCAGCAGCCTTATAGCGGTGGGAGGGAAGACCCAGTACTTC.

The chain is built from TRBV30 and TRBJ2-1; possible D gene TRBD1, 6 bases. The CDR3 contains 14 residues. The ends were cut back, 0 bases at V and 8 bases at J, with 14 bases in the middle. Germline-derived CDR1 and CDR2 are GTSNPN and SVGIG (reference sequence). The DNA for the CDR3 is TGTGCCTGGAGTGTACGGCTACCAGGGGATGAGCAGTTCTTC. This codes for CAWSVRLPGDEQFF.

The V call is TRBV6-6, the J call TRBJ1-2; D remains ambiguous. This CDR3 spans 14 amino acids. From germline, CDR1 is MNHNY and CDR2 SVGAGI (reference sequence). V was pared by 8 bases and J by 6 bases, with 19 bases between. The CDR3 sequence is CASGLGWNGNGYTF. The CDR3 nucleotides read TGTGCCAGCGGGTTGGGGTGGAACGGGAATGGCTACACCTTC.

The chain recombines TRBV24-1 with TRBJ2-5; 11 nucleotides match TRBD2. The CDR3 extends over 18 amino acids. The junction had 12 bases not matched to a gene; V was cut back by 3 bases and J by 4 bases. CDR1 KGHDR and CDR2 SFDVKD come from the germline V gene. The CDR3 coding sequence is TGTGCCACCAGTGATCCACTCAGTAGCGGGAGGGTAGGAGAGACCCAGTACTTC. Residues: CATSDPLSSGRVGETQYF.

The V gene is TRBV10-1, the J gene TRBJ2-2, with D possibly matching TRBD2 (6 bases). This CDR3 has 14 residues. Trimming stripped 4 bases from V and 5 bases from J, with 11 bases between. The germline V gene encodes CDR1 WNHNN and CDR2 SYGVQD (reference sequence). CDR3 protein: CASSVGRRTGELFF. For the CDR3, the DNA is TGCGCCAGCAGTGTGGGGAGGAGGACCGGGGAGCTGTTTTTT.

The V call is TRBV9, the J call TRBJ2-2; D may be TRBD1 (6 bases). The CDR3 loop spans 15 amino acids. Germline V gene sequence: CDR1 SGDLS, CDR2 YYNGEE. Between the trimmed V and J ends, which lost 3 bases and 4 bases, there was a span of 13 bases. DNA for the CDR3: TGTGCCAGCAGCGCGGGACATCTAGGCACCGGGGAGCTGTTTTTT. Its protein product is CASSAGHLGTGELFF.

This chain uses TRBV7-8 with TRBJ1-3; the D is unclear. Trimming cost V 5 bases and J 0 bases, with 8 bases left between them. CDR1 and CDR2 (germline): SGHVS, FQNEAQ. The CDR3 consists of 14 residues. The CDR3 sequence is CASSPLGSGNTIYF. The DNA of the CDR3 is TGTGCCAGCAGCCCCCTAGGCTCTGGAAACACCATATATTTT. The variable domain in full, with the rest retrieved from reference TRBV7-8 and TRBJ1-3, is GAGVSQSPRYKVAKRGQDVALRCDPISGHVSLFWYQQALGQGPEFLTYFQNEAQLDKSGLPSDRFFAERPEGSVSTLKIQRTQQEDSAVYLCASSPLGSGNTIYFGEGSWLTVV.